The clone carrying this T cell receptor (beta chain) has a count of ten or more. The antigen remains undetermined. This sample is part of a study of CD8 T cells in ankylosing spondylitis. General study results and limits: In ankylosing spondylitis blood, a motif of fewer than 10 highly homologous TCR beta variants appeared characteristic. There was reportedly significant enrichment of clones that were disease-linked in matched ankylosing spondylitis synovial fluid.

The V gene's germline CDR1 is SEHNR and CDR2 FQNEAQ (reference sequence). The germline V and J ends were trimmed by 5 bases and 1 base, with 8 bases remaining between them. This CDR3 is built from 13 residues. Construction of TCR beta libraries was performed using quantitative 5'-RACE with molecular barcodes. MiXCR was run by TCRdb on the 5' RACE reads, yielding one entry per CDR3 protein. The sample yields a few hundred thousand distinct CDR3 sequences, under 30% seen once. This chain links TRBV7-9 with TRBJ1-1, with D maybe TRBD1 (6 bases). Input material: blood, either unsorted or a sorted T cell fraction (not recorded which). The source of this sequence is a male donor with ankylosing spondylitis or in good health (not recorded which). The CDR3 DNA follows: TGTGCCAGCAGCAAACAGGGGAACACTGAAGCTTTCTTT. It translates to CASSKQGNTEAFF.